What follows are 22 T cell receptor beta chains derived from one specimen sequenced in a study of graft-versus-host responses after intestinal transplantation. Only in-frame clones appear in the TCRdb table, and some are missing; sequencing was by immunoSEQ multiplex PCR. The sample consists of some 120,000 clones, 90% of them appearing once. Their antigens are not known. Sequenced here: unstimulated CD4+ T cells sorted from spleen or lymph node cells, sampled before intestinal transplant. Receptor source: a human donor who received an intestinal transplant.

The chain has TRBV7-2 and TRBJ1-4; D remains ambiguous. Per the germline V gene, CDR1 is SGHTA and CDR2 is FQGNSA. The CDR3 totals 15 residues. Trimming took off 0 bases at V and 0 bases at J, with 5 bases between the two ends. The CDR3 coding sequence is TGTGCCAGCAGCTTAGCGCGGACAACTAATGAAAAACTGTTTTTT. It yields the protein CASSLARTTNEKLFF.

In this sample, this clone turned up once. The J gene is TRBJ1-2, the V gene TRBV2, with D perhaps TRBD1 (6 bases). The CDR3 loop spans 14 amino acids. V was trimmed by 6 bases and J by 3 bases, leaving 14 bases between them. CDR1 is SNHLY, CDR2 FYNNEI, per germline. CDR3 loop: CASSPRGSYYGYTF. In DNA form, the CDR3 reads TGTGCCAGCAGCCCCAGGGGCTCGTACTATGGCTACACCTTC.

This clone was observed a single time. This chain connects TRBV2 to TRBJ1-6; 11 nucleotides agree with TRBD1. The CDR3 spans 16 residues. CDR1 is SNHLY, CDR2 FYNNEI, per germline. With 3 bases clipped from V and 9 bases from J, the junction kept 7 bases outside the gene matches. CDR3 loop: CASSDRTGGSSSPLHF. CDR3 bases: TGTGCCAGCAGTGATCGGACAGGGGGCAGTAGTTCACCCCTCCACTTT.

This chain connects TRBV7-2 to TRBJ1-1, with 7 bases identical to TRBD1. With V trimmed by 5 bases and J by 1 base, 1 base remained unmatched. The germline V gene has CDR1 SGHTA and CDR2 FQGNSA. CDR3 size: 13 residues. CDR3 nucleotides: TGTGCCAGCAGCCGGACAGGGAACACTGAAGCTTTCTTT. It codes for CASSRTGNTEAFF.

In its sample, this clone was seen once. The chain uses TRBV11-2 and TRBJ1-4; D perhaps matches TRBD1 (5 bases). Germline-derived CDR1 and CDR2 are SGHAT and FQNNGV. The CDR3 runs 15 residues. Trimming took off 5 bases at V and 3 bases at J, with 13 bases between the two ends. The CDR3 sequence: CASSPSPRANEKLFF. The CDR3 DNA is TGTGCCAGCAGCCCATCCCCCAGGGCTAATGAAAAACTGTTTTTT.

This chain links TRBV5-1 with TRBJ1-4, with no clear D. This CDR3 is 13 amino acids long. V lost 0 bases and J lost 8, with 8 bases in between. Germline loops: CDR1 SGHRS, CDR2 YFSETQ. The CDR3 region is CASSLALSEKLFF. CDR3 DNA: TGCGCCAGCAGCTTGGCCCTGTCCGAAAAACTGTTTTTT.

The chain's CDR3 is CASRTEQGVYGYTF. DNA of the CDR3: TGTGCCAGCCGTACCGAACAGGGTGTCTATGGCTACACCTTC. The V gene is TRBV6-1, the J gene TRBJ1-2; D might be TRBD1 (6 bases). The CDR3 sequence is 14 residues long. V gave up 8 bases and J gave up 4 bases, with 17 bases separating them. The germline gives CDR1 MNHNS, CDR2 SASEGT.

The chain links TRBV5-1 to TRBJ2-3; TRBD2 agrees at 9 bases. The germline V gene encodes CDR1 SGHRS and CDR2 YFSETQ. V lost 6 bases and J lost 2; bases outside the gene matches: 10. CDR3 length: 16 amino acids. The CDR3 sequence: CASKASGDPITDTQYF. In nucleotides, the CDR3 is TGCGCCAGCAAGGCTAGCGGGGATCCAATCACAGATACGCAGTATTTT.

J is TRBJ2-7 and V is TRBV7-9; 9 nucleotides agree with TRBD1. In germline, CDR1 is SEHNR, CDR2 FQNEAQ (reference sequence). There are 16 residues in the CDR3. J was trimmed by 3 bases and V by 0 bases; bases with no gene match: 6. CDR3 loop: CASSLALPGQGYEQYF. Here the CDR3 DNA reads TGTGCCAGCAGCTTAGCGCTGCCGGGACAGGGCTACGAGCAGTACTTC.

This clone was seen a single time. This chain joins TRBV10-3 and TRBJ2-1, with a possible D match to TRBD2 (7 bases). CDR1 and CDR2 (germline): ENHRY, SYGVKD. CDR3 length: 18 residues. Trimming shortened V by 4 bases and J by 4 bases, and 23 bases separated the two germline ends. The CDR3 spells CAISGLGGGLGGYNEQFF. As DNA, the CDR3 is TGTGCCATCAGTGGTTTGGGGGGTGGACTAGGGGGGTACAATGAGCAGTTCTTC.

V gene TRBV7-6 combines with J gene TRBJ2-2; the D gene is possibly TRBD2 (7 bases). Germline assignment: CDR1 SGHVS and CDR2 FNYEAQ. The V end was cut by 0 bases, the J end by 2 bases, with 13 bases between. The CDR3 contains 17 residues. The CDR3 loop reads CASSLAGGGPNTGELFF. The DNA of the CDR3 is TGTGCCAGCAGCTTAGCGGGCGGGGGCCCCAACACCGGGGAGCTGTTTTTT.

The rearrangement uses TRBV5-4 and TRBJ2-1; TRBD2 matches at 8 bases. J gave up 0 bases and V 8 bases, and 4 bases lay outside the gene matches. Germline V gene data show CDR1 as SGHNT and CDR2 as YYREEE (reference sequence). This CDR3 has 14 residues. As DNA, the CDR3 is TGTGCCAGTCGGCGGGAGGCCTCCTACAATGAGCAGTTCTTC. Translating gives CASRREASYNEQFF.

The chain is built from TRBV6-5 and TRBJ1-5; 7 positions agree with TRBD1. The V segment lost 5 bases and the J segment 5 bases; nucleotides outside the gene matches: 9. CDR3 length equals 15 residues. CDR1 and CDR2 (germline): MNHEY, SVGAGI. CDR3 residues: CASSPLTGRHQPQHF. The DNA for the CDR3 is TGTGCCAGCAGTCCGTTGACAGGGAGGCATCAGCCCCAGCATTTT.

The chain combines TRBV7-6 with TRBJ2-1; 9 positions agree with TRBD2. The CDR3 is 15 residues long. V shed 3 bases, J shed 0 bases, and the junction held 0 bases outside the gene matches. CDR1 SGHVS and CDR2 FNYEAQ come from the germline V gene. CDR3 sequence reads: CASSFSGSSYNEQFF. Here the CDR3 DNA reads TGTGCCAGCAGCTTTAGCGGGAGCTCCTACAATGAGCAGTTCTTC.

The chain employs TRBV15 and TRBJ2-1; D is undetermined. Trimming left V 0 bases short and J 4 bases short, with 13 bases between. The length of the CDR3 is 16 residues. Germline CDR1 is LNHNV and CDR2 is YYDKDF (reference sequence). The CDR3 coding sequence is TGTGCCACCAGCAGAGATCTTTTGGCAAGTTACAATGAGCAGTTCTTC. It codes for CATSRDLLASYNEQFF.

V gene TRBV6-5 combines with J gene TRBJ2-2; weak D call: TRBD2 (6 bases). The V and J ends lost 0 bases and 7 bases respectively, with 12 bases between them. Germline values: CDR1 MNHEY, CDR2 SVGAGI. The CDR3 has 15 residues. In DNA form, the CDR3 reads TGTGCCAGCAGTTACTCCGCGGGGCAACACGGGGAGCTGTTTTTT. Encoded protein: CASSYSAGQHGELFF.

The chain recombines TRBV2 with TRBJ1-2; 11 bases fit TRBD1. This CDR3 has 13 amino acids. In germline, CDR1 is SNHLY, CDR2 FYNNEI. The trim removed 6 bases at V and 5 bases at J, leaving 2 bases unmatched. CDR3 sequence reads: CASRGDRGYGYTF. CDR3 nucleotide sequence: TGTGCCAGCAGAGGGGACAGGGGGTATGGCTACACCTTC.

The rearrangement links TRBV30 to TRBJ1-2; 8 positions match TRBD1. CDR3 length equals 13 residues. Germline lookup yields CDR1 GTSNPN and CDR2 SVGIG (reference sequence). Trimming took 1 base from V and 8 from J; bases not matched to a gene: 6. CDR3 loop: CAWSGDRIRGYTF. CDR3 bases: TGTGCCTGGAGTGGGGACAGGATAAGGGGCTACACCTTC.

The chain couples TRBV7-2 to TRBJ2-1, with 9 bases fitting TRBD2. J lost 5 bases, V lost 5 bases, and 10 bases had no gene match. CDR3 size: 16 residues. CDR1 and CDR2 from the germline V gene are SGHTA and FQGNSA. This CDR3 reads CASSRQPSGANNEQFF. CDR3 DNA sequence: TGTGCCAGCAGCCGCCAGCCTAGCGGGGCTAACAATGAGCAGTTCTTC.

The chain is built from TRBV2 and TRBJ2-4; 14 bases line up with TRBD2. Unmatched junction bases numbered 9, after V lost 5 bases and J lost 6 bases. The CDR3 is 17 amino acids. The germline V gene encodes CDR1 SNHLY and CDR2 FYNNEI. CDR3 in DNA: TGTGCCAGCAGTAAGACTAGCGGGAGGGCGGAGGGAAACATTCAGTACTTC. It is translated as CASSKTSGRAEGNIQYF.

The chain links TRBV4-3 to TRBJ1-2; D ambiguous. Germline V gene sequence: CDR1 LGHNA, CDR2 YSLEER. Trimming shortened V by 0 bases and J by 5 bases, and 13 bases separated the two germline ends. The CDR3 is 15 amino acids. The CDR3 spells CASSQDTAKFYGYTF. In DNA form, the CDR3 reads TGCGCCAGCAGCCAAGATACAGCCAAGTTTTATGGCTACACCTTC.

The chain links TRBV19 to TRBJ1-4, with D tentatively TRBD1 (6 bases). Germline CDR1 reads LNHDA; CDR2 reads SQIVND (reference sequence). V gave up 0 bases and J gave up 0 bases, with 8 bases separating them. This CDR3 has 16 residues. CDR3 loop: CASSIDRGATNEKLFF. The CDR3 DNA follows: TGTGCCAGTAGTATAGACAGGGGTGCAACTAATGAAAAACTGTTTTTT.